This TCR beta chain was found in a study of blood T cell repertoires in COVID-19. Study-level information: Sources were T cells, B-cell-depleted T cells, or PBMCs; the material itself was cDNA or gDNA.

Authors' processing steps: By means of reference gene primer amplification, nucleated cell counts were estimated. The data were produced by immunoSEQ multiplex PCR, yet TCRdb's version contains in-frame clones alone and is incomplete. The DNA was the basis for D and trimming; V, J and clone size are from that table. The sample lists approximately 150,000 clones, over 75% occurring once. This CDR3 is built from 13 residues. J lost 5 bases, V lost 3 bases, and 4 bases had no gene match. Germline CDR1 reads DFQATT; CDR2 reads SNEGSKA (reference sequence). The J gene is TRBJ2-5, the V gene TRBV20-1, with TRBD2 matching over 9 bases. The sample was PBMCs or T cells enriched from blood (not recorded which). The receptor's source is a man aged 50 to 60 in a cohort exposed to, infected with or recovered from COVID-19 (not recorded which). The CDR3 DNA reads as TGCAGTGCTAGTGTAGCGGGAGTGGAGACCCAGTACTTC. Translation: CSASVAGVETQYF.